This T cell receptor (beta chain) stems from a study of blood T cell repertoires in COVID-19. At the level of the study: Specimens from acute and convalescent COVID-19 originated in the United States, Italy and Spain. Nucleic acid was either cDNA or gDNA, and it came from T cells, B-cell-depleted T cells, or PBMCs.

As processed by the authors: For nucleated cells, counts were estimated from reference gene primer amplification. The assay was immunoSEQ multiplex PCR, and TCRdb's table has in-frame clones only and misses some. The V and J calls and clone size were taken over from that table, and D and trimming were inferred from the DNA. The repertoire consists of a few hundred thousand clones, with approximately 80% occurring once and the leading ten covering approximately 2.3%. Germline-derived CDR1 and CDR2 are GTSNPN and SVGIG (reference sequence). Trimming took 0 bases from V and 6 from J, leaving 12 bases between them. The CDR3 is made up of 14 amino acids.

The chain combines TRBV30 with TRBJ1-5; tentative D call: TRBD1 (5 bases). Sequencing was carried out using peripheral blood. The clonotype comes from a man aged 35-49 years who had recovered from COVID-19. CDR3 region: CAWSVAGPVQPQHF. The CDR3 DNA is TGTGCCTGGAGTGTAGCAGGGCCCGTTCAGCCCCAGCATTTT.